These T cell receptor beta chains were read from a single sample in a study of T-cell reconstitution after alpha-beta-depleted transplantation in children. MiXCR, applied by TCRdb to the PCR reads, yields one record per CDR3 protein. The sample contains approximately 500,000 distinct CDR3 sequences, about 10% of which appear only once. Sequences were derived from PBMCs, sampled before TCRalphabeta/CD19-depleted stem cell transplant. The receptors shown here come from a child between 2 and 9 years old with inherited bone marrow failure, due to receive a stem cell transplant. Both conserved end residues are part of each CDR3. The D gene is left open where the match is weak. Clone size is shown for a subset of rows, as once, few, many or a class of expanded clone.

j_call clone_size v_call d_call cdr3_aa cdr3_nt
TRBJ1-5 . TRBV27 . CASSAREVGPQHF TGTGCCAGCAGTGCGAGGGAAGTGGGGCCCCAGCATTTT
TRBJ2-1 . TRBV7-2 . CASSLLFGGAYNEQFF TGTGCCAGCAGCTTACTCTTTGGGGGAGCCTACAATGAGCAGTTCTTC
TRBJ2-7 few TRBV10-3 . CAISETHEGKDYEQYF TGTGCCATCAGTGAGACACATGAGGGGAAGGATTACGAGCAGTACTTC
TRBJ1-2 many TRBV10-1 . CASSGDRGGGYTF TGCGCCAGCAGTGGAGATCGGGGAGGAGGCTACACCTTC
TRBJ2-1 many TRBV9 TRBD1 CASSLGQGNYNEQFF TGTGCCAGCAGCTTGGGACAGGGGAACTACAATGAGCAGTTCTTC
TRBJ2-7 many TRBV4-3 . CARVDRSGEQYF TGCGCCAGGGTCGACAGATCTGGCGAGCAGTACTTC
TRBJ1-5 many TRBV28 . CASSLIGNQPQHF TGTGCCAGCAGTTTAATCGGGAATCAGCCCCAGCATTTT
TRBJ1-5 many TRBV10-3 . CAISEGPGGMGQPQHF TGTGCCATCAGTGAGGGTCCGGGGGGAATGGGTCAGCCCCAGCATTTT
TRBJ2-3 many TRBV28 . CASSFSQGGDTQYF TGTGCCAGCAGTTTTTCACAGGGTGGGGATACGCAGTATTTT
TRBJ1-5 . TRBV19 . CASSPSSRGKQPQHF TGTGCCAGTAGTCCCAGTTCCAGGGGTAAACAGCCCCAGCATTTT
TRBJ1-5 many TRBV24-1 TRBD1 CATSDRDSLNQPQHF TGTGCCACCAGTGACCGGGACAGTTTAAATCAGCCCCAGCATTTT
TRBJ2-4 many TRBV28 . CASSLRQNIQYF TGTGCCAGCAGTTTAAGGCAAAACATTCAGTACTTC
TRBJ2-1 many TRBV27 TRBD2 CASSALLAGGDYNEQFF TGTGCCAGCAGTGCCCTGTTAGCGGGAGGGGACTACAATGAGCAGTTCTTC
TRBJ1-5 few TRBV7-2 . CASSLRSGWREDQHF TGTGCCAGCAGCTTAAGGTCGGGTTGGAGAGAGGACCAGCATTTT
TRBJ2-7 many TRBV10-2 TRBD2 CASSGAGGVHEQYF TGCGCCAGCAGCGGAGCGGGAGGGGTCCACGAGCAGTACTTC
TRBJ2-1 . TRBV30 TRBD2 CAWSDLAVTNEQFF TGTGCCTGGAGTGACCTAGCGGTGACAAATGAGCAGTTCTTC
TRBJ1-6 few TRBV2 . CASRDGNSPLHF TGTGCCAGCAGGGACGGTAATTCACCCCTCCACTTT
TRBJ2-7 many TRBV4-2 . CASSETGPEAYEQYF TGTGCCAGCAGCGAGACAGGCCCCGAGGCCTACGAGCAGTACTTC
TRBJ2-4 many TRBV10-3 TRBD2 CAIGRVAKNIQYF TGTGCCATCGGGAGGGTAGCCAAAAACATTCAGTACTTC
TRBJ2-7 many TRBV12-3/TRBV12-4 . CASSPLNSYEQYF TGTGCCAGCAGTCCCTTAAACTCCTACGAGCAGTACTTC
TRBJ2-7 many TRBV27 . CASSLRLGFSYEQYF TGTGCCAGCAGTTTAAGACTAGGTTTTTCCTACGAGCAGTACTTC
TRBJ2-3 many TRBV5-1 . CASSLAPTRAADTQYF TGCGCCAGCAGCTTGGCTCCTACAAGGGCGGCAGATACGCAGTATTTT
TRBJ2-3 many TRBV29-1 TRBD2 CSVDGLARSTDTQYF TGCAGCGTTGATGGACTAGCGAGGAGCACAGATACGCAGTATTTT
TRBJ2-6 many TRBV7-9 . CASSVRVVLSGANVLTF TGTGCCAGCAGCGTTCGCGTTGTCCTCTCTGGGGCCAACGTCCTGACTTTC
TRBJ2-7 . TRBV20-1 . CSASGPTYYEQYF TGCAGTGCTAGCGGTCCTACCTATTACGAGCAGTACTTC
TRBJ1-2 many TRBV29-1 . CSVAGRFHGYTF TGCAGCGTTGCGGGCAGGTTCCATGGCTACACCTTC
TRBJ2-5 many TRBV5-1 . CASSPGSVETQYF TGCGCCAGCAGTCCCGGGAGCGTAGAGACCCAGTACTTC
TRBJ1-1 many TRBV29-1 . CSVLLGGPEAFF TGCAGCGTGTTATTGGGGGGACCTGAAGCTTTCTTT
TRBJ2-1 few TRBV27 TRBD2 CASSLSAGGNEQFF TGTGCCAGCAGTTTATCCGCGGGAGGAAACGAGCAGTTCTTC
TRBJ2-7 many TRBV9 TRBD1 CASNRQGAFDEQYF TGTGCCAGCAACCGACAGGGAGCTTTCGACGAGCAGTACTTC
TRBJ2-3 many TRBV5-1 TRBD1 CASSPSPGGDTQYF TGCGCCAGCAGCCCGTCTCCAGGGGGAGATACGCAGTATTTT
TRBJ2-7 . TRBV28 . CATSTPQDPSYEQYF TGTGCCACCTCGACTCCTCAGGATCCCTCCTACGAGCAGTACTTC
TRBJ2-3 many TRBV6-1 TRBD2 CASTSAGTIGTDTQYF TGTGCCAGCACCTCTGCCGGGACTATTGGAACAGATACGCAGTATTTT
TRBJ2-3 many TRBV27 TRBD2 CASTISPIAGGIPGGQYF TGTGCCAGCACCATATCCCCCATCGCGGGAGGGATCCCTGGCGGGCAGTATTTT
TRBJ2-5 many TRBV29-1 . CSVTRLEETQYF TGCAGCGTCACACGACTAGAGGAGACCCAGTACTTC
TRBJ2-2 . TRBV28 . CASSLQRRAPTGELFF TGTGCCAGCTCTCTCCAGCGGCGAGCACCGACCGGGGAGCTGTTTTTT
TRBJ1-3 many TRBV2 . CASSDTVGNTIYF TGTGCCAGCAGTGACACGGTTGGAAACACCATATATTTT
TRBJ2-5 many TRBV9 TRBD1 CASSFHRDSLQETQYF TGTGCCAGCAGCTTTCACCGGGACAGCCTTCAAGAGACCCAGTACTTC
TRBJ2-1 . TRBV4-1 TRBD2 CASSQDPGWREGLYEQFF TGCGCCAGCAGCCAAGACCCCGGCTGGCGGGAGGGCCTCTATGAGCAGTTCTTC
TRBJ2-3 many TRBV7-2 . CASSPRGSDTQYF TGTGCCAGCAGTCCCCGGGGGAGCGATACGCAGTATTTT
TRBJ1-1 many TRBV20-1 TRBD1 CSARVRDRDTEAFF TGCAGTGCTAGAGTTAGGGACAGGGACACTGAAGCTTTCTTT
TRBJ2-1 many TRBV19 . CASSMGGRSVHNEQFF TGTGCCAGTAGTATGGGTGGGAGGAGCGTCCACAATGAGCAGTTCTTC
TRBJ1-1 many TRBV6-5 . CASSYSGVEAFF TGTGCCAGCAGTTACTCGGGGGTTGAAGCTTTCTTT
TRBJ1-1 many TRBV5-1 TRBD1 CASRTGTGDMNTEAFF TGCGCCAGCAGGACCGGGACAGGGGACATGAACACTGAAGCTTTCTTT
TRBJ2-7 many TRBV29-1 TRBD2 CRMVQLAGGSYEQYF TGCAGGATGGTGCAACTAGCGGGAGGCTCCTACGAGCAGTACTTC
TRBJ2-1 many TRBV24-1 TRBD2 CATSAPTSGTYNEQFF TGTGCCACCAGTGCCCCGACTAGCGGGACCTACAATGAGCAGTTCTTC
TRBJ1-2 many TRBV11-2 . CASSLSYRVGGYTF TGTGCCAGCAGCCTGTCGTACAGGGTGGGGGGCTACACCTTC